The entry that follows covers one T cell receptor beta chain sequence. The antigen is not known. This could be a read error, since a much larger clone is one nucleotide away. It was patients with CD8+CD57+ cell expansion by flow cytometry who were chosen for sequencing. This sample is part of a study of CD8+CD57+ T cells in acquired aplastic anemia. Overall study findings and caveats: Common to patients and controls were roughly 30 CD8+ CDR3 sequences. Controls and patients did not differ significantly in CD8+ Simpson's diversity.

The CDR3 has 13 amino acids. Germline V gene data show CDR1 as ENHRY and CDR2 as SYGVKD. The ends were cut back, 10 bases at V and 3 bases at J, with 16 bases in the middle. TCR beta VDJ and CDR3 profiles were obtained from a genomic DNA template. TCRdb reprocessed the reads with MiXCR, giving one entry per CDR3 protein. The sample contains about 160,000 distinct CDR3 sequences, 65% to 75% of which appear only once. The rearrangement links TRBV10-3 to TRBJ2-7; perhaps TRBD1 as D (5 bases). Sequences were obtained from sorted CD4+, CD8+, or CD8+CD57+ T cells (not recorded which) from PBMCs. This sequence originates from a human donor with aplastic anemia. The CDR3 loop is CASSHVRDYEQYV. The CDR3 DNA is TGTGCCAGCAGCCATGTCAGGGACTACGAGCAGTACGTC.